This entry is about one T cell receptor (beta chain). Using immunoSEQ multiplex PCR, the repertoire was profiled, and TCRdb retains in-frame clones only, with some absent. Of 35,000 or so clones detected, more than 75% appear once; the ten largest clones hold approximately 4.6%. This sample is part of a study of T cell changes during pregnancy in multiple sclerosis. This CDR3 has 14 residues. V shed 11 bases, J shed 2 bases, and the junction held 7 bases outside the gene matches. Germline V gives CDR1 MDHEN, CDR2 SYDVKM. This receptor was obtained from a female donor in good health, enrolled as a control in a pregnancy study. This chain uses TRBV28 with TRBJ1-3; TRBD1 agrees at 9 bases. This specimen consisted of peripheral blood, obtained in the second trimester of pregnancy. The CDR3 reads CAGQTGGPGNTIYF. In DNA form, the CDR3 reads TGTGCCGGTCAAACAGGGGGCCCTGGAAACACCATATATTTT. The entire variable domain, with the rest obtained from reference TRBV28 and TRBJ1-3, is as follows: DVKVTQSSRYLVKRTGEKVFLECVQDMDHENMFWYRQDPGLGLRLIYFSYDVKMKEKGDIPEGYSVSREKKERFSLILESASTNQTSMYLCAGQTGGPGNTIYFGEGSWLTVV.